These 5 T cell receptor beta chains originate from one sample sequenced in a study of cytomegalovirus exposure and HLA in healthy donors. PCR primers comprised 60 Vbeta and 13 Jbeta primers. The method was immunoSEQ multiplex PCR; TCRdb's version includes in-frame clones alone and lacks a portion of them. Seen here are about 160,000 clones, about three quarters observed once, and the top ten hold approximately 3%. Sequencing was performed on PBMCs. These receptors originate from a woman in her 30s in good health and CMV-seronegative.

The rearrangement joins TRBV6-1 to TRBJ2-7, with 10 bases fitting TRBD1. Germline lookup yields CDR1 MNHNS and CDR2 SASEGT. V trimming: 1 base; J trimming: 6 bases; junction bases outside the gene matches: 6. CDR3 size: 15 residues. CDR3 region: CASSEVGQGVSEQYF. In DNA, the CDR3 is TGTGCCAGCAGTGAAGTTGGACAGGGGGTAAGCGAGCAGTACTTC.

This clone appeared a few times. This chain joins TRBV2 and TRBJ1-2; 7 nucleotides line up with TRBD1. Germline CDR1 reads SNHLY; CDR2 reads FYNNEI. V lost 1 base and J lost 8; bases outside the gene matches: 7. CDR3 size: 14 residues. This CDR3 reads CASSEEGQAGGYTF. In DNA form, the CDR3 reads TGTGCCAGCAGTGAAGAAGGACAGGCGGGGGGCTACACCTTC.

The J gene is TRBJ2-2, the V gene TRBV9, with a weak D call TRBD2 (6 bases). CDR1 SGDLS and CDR2 YYNGEE come from the germline V gene. The CDR3 length is 15 residues. The V end lost 3 bases, the J end lost 7 bases, and 16 bases lay between the germline ends. The CDR3 nucleotides read TGTGCCAGCAGCGCTTATCGGGACTTTATCGGGGAGCTGTTTTTT. This translates into CASSAYRDFIGELFF.

The table lists this clone with a few counts. This rearrangement joins TRBV19 to TRBJ2-7, with no clear D. The V end lost 5 bases, the J end lost 0 bases, and 8 bases lay between the germline ends. The CDR3 length is 13 residues. Germline V CDR1 and CDR2: LNHDA, SQIVND (reference sequence). CDR3 DNA sequence: TGTGCCAGTAGTTTGAGCCTCTCCTACGAGCAGTACTTC. Translating gives CASSLSLSYEQYF.

V gene TRBV9 combines with J gene TRBJ2-1, with 11 bases matching TRBD2. Germline loops: CDR1 SGDLS, CDR2 YYNGEE. V trimming: 4 bases; J trimming: 5 bases; junction bases outside the gene matches: 5. The CDR3 is made up of 15 amino acids. The CDR3 DNA is TGTGCCAGCAGCATGAGGGGACTAGCGGACAATGAGCAGTTCTTC. The encoded protein is CASSMRGLADNEQFF. The complete variable domain, with remaining parts taken from reference TRBV9 and TRBJ2-1, reads DSGVTQTPKHLITATGQRVTLRCSPRSGDLSVYWYQQSLDQGLQFLIQYYNGEERAKGNILERFSAQQFPDLHSELNLSSLELGDSALYFCASSMRGLADNEQFFGPGTRLTVL.